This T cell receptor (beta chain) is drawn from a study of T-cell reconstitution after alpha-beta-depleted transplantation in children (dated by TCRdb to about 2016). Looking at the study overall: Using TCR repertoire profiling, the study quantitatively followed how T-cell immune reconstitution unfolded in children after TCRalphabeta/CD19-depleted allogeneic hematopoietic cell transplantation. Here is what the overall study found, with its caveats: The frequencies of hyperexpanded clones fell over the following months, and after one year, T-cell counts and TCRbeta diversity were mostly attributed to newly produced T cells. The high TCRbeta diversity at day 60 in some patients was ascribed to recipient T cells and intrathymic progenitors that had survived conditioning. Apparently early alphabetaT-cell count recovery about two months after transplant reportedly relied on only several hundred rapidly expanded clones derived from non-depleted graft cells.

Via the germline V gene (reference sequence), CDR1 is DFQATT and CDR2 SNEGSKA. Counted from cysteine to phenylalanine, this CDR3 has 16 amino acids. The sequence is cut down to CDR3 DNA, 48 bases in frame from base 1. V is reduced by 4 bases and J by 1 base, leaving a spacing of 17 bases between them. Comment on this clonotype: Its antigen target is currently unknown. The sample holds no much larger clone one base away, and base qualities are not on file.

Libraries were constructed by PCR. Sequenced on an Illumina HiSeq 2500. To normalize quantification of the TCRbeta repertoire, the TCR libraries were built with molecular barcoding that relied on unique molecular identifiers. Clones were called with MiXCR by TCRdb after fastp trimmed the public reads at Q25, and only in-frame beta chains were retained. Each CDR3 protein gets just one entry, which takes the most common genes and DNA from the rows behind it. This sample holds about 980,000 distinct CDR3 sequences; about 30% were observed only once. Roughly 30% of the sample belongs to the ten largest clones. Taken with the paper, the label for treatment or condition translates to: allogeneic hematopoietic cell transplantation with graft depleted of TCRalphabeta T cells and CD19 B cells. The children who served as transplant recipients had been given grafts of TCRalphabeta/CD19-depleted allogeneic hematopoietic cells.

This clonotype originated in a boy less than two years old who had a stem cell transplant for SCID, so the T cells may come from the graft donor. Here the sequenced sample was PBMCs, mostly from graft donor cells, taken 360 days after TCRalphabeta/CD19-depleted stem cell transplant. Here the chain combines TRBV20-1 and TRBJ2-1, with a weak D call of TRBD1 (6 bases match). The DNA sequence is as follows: TGCAGTGCTACCTTCTTCAGGGGACCATCCTACAATGAGCAGTTCTTC. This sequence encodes CSATFFRGPSYNEQFF.